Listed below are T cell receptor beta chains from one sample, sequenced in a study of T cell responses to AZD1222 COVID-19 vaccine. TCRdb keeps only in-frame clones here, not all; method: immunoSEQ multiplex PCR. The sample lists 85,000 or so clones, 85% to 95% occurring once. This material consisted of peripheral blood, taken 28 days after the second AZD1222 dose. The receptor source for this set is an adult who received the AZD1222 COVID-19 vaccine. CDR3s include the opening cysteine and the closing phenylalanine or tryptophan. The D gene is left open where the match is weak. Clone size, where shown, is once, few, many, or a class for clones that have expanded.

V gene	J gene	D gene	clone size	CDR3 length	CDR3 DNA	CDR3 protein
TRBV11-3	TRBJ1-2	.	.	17	TGTGCCAGCAGCTTAGACCCTTCGAGCGTGGAGGACTTTGGCTACACCTTC	CASSLDPSSVEDFGYTF
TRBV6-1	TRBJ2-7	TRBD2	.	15	TGTGCCAGCAGTGAACGGGGGGGGATTACCTACGAGCAGTACTTC	CASSERGGITYEQYF
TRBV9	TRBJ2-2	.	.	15	TGTGCCAGCAGCCAACTACCCTCGAACACCGGGGAGCTGTTTTTT	CASSQLPSNTGELFF
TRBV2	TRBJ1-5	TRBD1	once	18	TGTGCCAGCAGTGATCCGGGACAGGGGGCATGGCGCAATCAGCCCCAGCATTTT	CASSDPGQGAWRNQPQHF
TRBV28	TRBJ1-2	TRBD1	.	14	TGTGCCAGCAGTCTCCAGGGGGCACACTATGGCTACACCTTC	CASSLQGAHYGYTF
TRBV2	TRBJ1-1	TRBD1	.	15	TGTGCCAGCAGTGAAGATGGACAGGGGTACACTGAAGCTTTCTTT	CASSEDGQGYTEAFF
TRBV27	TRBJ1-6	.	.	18	TGTGCCAGCAGTTTGATAGCTGGATTGGGATCCTATAATTCACCCCTCCACTTT	CASSLIAGLGSYNSPLHF
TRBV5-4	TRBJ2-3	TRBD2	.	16	TGTGCCAGCAGCCCCTCGTCCGGGACTAGAGTCGGCCCGCAGTATTTT	CASSPSSGTRVGPQYF
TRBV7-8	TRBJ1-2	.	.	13	TGTGCCAGCAGCCAAGCGTCTAACTATGGCTACACCTTC	CASSQASNYGYTF
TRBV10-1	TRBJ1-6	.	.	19	TGCGCCAGCAGTGAATCTGGGGAAGCCAGGGGCCGGAGAAGGGAGGCCCTCCACTTT	CASSESGEARGRRREALHF
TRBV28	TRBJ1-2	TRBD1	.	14	TGTGCCAGCAGAAGACAGGGGGTCAGTAGTGGCTACACCTTC	CASRRQGVSSGYTF
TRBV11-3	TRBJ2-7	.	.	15	TGTGCCAGCAGCTTAGAGCAGGGGCCCTCCTACGAGCAGTACTTC	CASSLEQGPSYEQYF
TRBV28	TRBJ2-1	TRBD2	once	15	TGTGCCAGCGGAACACTAGCGGGAGGGTTGAATGAGCAGTTCTTC	CASGTLAGGLNEQFF
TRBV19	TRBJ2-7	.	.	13	TGTGCCAGTAGTATAGGCAGGTCCGACGAGCAGTACTTC	CASSIGRSDEQYF
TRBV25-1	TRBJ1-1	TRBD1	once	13	TGTGCCAGCAGTGAAATCGGGACAGGGGTAGCTTTCTTT	CASSEIGTGVAFF
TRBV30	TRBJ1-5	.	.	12	TGTGCCAGTGGGGCACCTAATCAGCCCCAGCATTTT	CASGAPNQPQHF
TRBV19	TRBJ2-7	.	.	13	TGTGCCAGTAGTATGTCCAGGGCAGGGGAGCAGTACTTC	CASSMSRAGEQYF
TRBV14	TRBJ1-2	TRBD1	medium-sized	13	TGTGCCAGCAGCCCTGGACAGGGCTATGGCTACACCTTC	CASSPGQGYGYTF
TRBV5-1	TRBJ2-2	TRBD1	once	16	TGCGCCAGCAGCTTTGTCGCAGGGGGCTATACCGGGGAGCTGTTTTTT	CASSFVAGGYTGELFF
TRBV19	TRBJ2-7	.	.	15	TGTGCCAGTAGTATAGCGGAGGGGCTAATATCTGTGCAGTACTTC	CASSIAEGLISVQYF
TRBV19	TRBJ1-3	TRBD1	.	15	TGTGCCAGTATAACAAACAGGGGCTCTGGAAACACCATATATTTT	CASITNRGSGNTIYF
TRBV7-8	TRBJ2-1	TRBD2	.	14	TGTGCCACCAGAGCGGGATACTCCTACAATGAGCAGTTCTTC	CATRAGYSYNEQFF
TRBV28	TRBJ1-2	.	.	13	TGTGCCAGCAGTCCTGGACGTCTTTATGGCTACACCTTC	CASSPGRLYGYTF
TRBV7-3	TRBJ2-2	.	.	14	TGTGCCAGCAGCTTACAAGCGAACACCGGGGAGCTGTTTTTT	CASSLQANTGELFF
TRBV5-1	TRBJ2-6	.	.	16	TGCGCCAGCAGCTTGGGCGCTTCAGGACGGGCCAACGTCCTGACTTTC	CASSLGASGRANVLTF
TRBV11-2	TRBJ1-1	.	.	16	TGTGCCAGCAGCTTAGGTACAGGGAAGGTCTCCCCCGAAGCTTTCTTT	CASSLGTGKVSPEAFF
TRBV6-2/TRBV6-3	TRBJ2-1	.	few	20	TGTGCCAGCAGTTACACCCGAAGAGTGGTGGGACTCTTCTCCTACAATGAGCAGTTCTTC	CASSYTRRVVGLFSYNEQFF
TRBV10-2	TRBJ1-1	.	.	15	TGCGCCAGCAGTGAGTTTGTAACTATGAACACTGAAGCTTTCTTT	CASSEFVTMNTEAFF
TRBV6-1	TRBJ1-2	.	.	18	TGTGCCAGCAGTGAAGCGCGGGGGTCCCGGAGGGGGTACTATGGCTACACCTTC	CASSEARGSRRGYYGYTF
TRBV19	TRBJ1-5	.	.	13	TGTGCCAGTAGCCCAACTCAGGAGCAGCCCCAGCATTTT	CASSPTQEQPQHF
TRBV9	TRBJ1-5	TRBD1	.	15	TGTGCCAGCAGCGGACAGGGGATGATCAATCAGCCCCAGCATTTT	CASSGQGMINQPQHF
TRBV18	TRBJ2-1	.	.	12	TGTGCCAGCTCACCGGGGGGTAATGAGCAGTTCTTC	CASSPGGNEQFF
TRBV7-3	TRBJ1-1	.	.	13	TGTGCCAGCAGTCTACAGTTGAACACTGAAGCTTTCTTT	CASSLQLNTEAFF
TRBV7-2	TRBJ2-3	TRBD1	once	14	TGTGCCAGCAGCCCGTGGACAGGGATAGATACGCAGTATTTT	CASSPWTGIDTQYF
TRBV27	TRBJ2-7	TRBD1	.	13	TGTGCCAGCAGTAGGACAGGGGGATACGAGCAGTACTTC	CASSRTGGYEQYF
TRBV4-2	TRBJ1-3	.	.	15	TGTGCCAGCAGCCAAATGGGCAGGGAAGGAAACACCATATATTTT	CASSQMGREGNTIYF
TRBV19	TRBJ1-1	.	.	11	TGTGCCAGTAGTATTCGCTCTGAAGCTTTCTTT	CASSIRSEAFF
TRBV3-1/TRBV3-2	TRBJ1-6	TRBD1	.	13	TGTGCCAGCAGCCCGGACAGGGTAGTGCCCCTCCACTTT	CASSPDRVVPLHF
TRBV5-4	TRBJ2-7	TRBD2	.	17	TGTGCCAGCAGCTTGGGAAGGCTAGCGGGAGTCACTTACGAGCAGTACTTC	CASSLGRLAGVTYEQYF
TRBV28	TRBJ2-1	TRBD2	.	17	TGTGCCAGCAGCCTCCGGACGGGACTAGCGGGAGGCGGTGAGCAGTTCTTC	CASSLRTGLAGGGEQFF
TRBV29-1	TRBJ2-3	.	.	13	TGCAGCGTTGAAGAGGGGGTTTCAGATACGCAGTATTTT	CSVEEGVSDTQYF
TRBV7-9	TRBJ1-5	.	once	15	TGTGCCAGCAGCCCCGAGGGGGGGGCCCATCAGCCCCAGCATTTT	CASSPEGGAHQPQHF
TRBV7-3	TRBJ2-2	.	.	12	TGTGCCAGCAGCTTACGGCCCGGGGAGCTGTTTTTT	CASSLRPGELFF
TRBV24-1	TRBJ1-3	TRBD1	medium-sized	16	TGTGCCACCAGTGATCCCGGACAGGACTCTGGAAACACCATATATTTT	CATSDPGQDSGNTIYF
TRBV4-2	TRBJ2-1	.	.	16	TGTGCCAGCAGCCAAGAAGAAGGCAGCACCTACAATGAGCAGTTCTTC	CASSQEEGSTYNEQFF
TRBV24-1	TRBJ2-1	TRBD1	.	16	TGTGCCACCAGTGAAAATACCGGGACAGACTACAATGAGCAGTTCTTC	CATSENTGTDYNEQFF